The rows below give T cell receptor beta chains drawn from one sample of a study of T-cell reconstitution after alpha-beta-depleted transplantation in children. MiXCR, applied by TCRdb to the PCR reads, yields one record per CDR3 protein. The sample includes over 150,000 distinct CDR3 sequences, approximately 7% of them seen just once. The sequencing here drew on PBMCs, taken before TCRalphabeta/CD19-depleted stem cell transplant. These receptors originate from a boy aged 2-15 years with acute lymphoblastic leukemia, due to receive a stem cell transplant. Each CDR3 is given with its conserved first and last residue. Fields, in order: J gene, CDR3 length, D gene, clone size, V gene, CDR3 DNA, CDR3 protein. A D gene is named only where the DNA matches it firmly. Not all rows give a size; the values are once, few, many and, for expanded clones, a class.

>TRBJ2-7|14|TRBD1|few|TRBV28
TGTGCCAGCGCGCGGACAGGGGGCTCCTACGAGCAGTACTTC
CASARTGGSYEQYF
>TRBJ2-6|18|TRBD1|many|TRBV6-2/TRBV6-3
TGTGCCAGCAGTTATGGGACAGGCCCTCGCTCTGGGGCCAACGTCCTGACTTTC
CASSYGTGPRSGANVLTF
>TRBJ2-3|14|-|many|TRBV28
TGTGCCAGCAGTCCGGGACGGATCACAGATACGCAGTATTTT
CASSPGRITDTQYF
>TRBJ2-7|10|-|few|TRBV6-2/TRBV6-3
TGTGCCAGCGGTCAGTACGAGCAGTACTTC
CASGQYEQYF
>TRBJ1-6|13|-|many|TRBV27
TGTGCCAGCAGTCCACTACAGGGCTCACCCCTCCACTTT
CASSPLQGSPLHF
>TRBJ1-2|13|TRBD1|many|TRBV29-1
TGCAGCGTCGATGGGACAGTCTACGATGGCTACACCTTC
CSVDGTVYDGYTF
>TRBJ2-4|14|-|few|TRBV28
TGTGCCAGCAGTACTGACTACCCCGGAAACATTCAGTACTTC
CASSTDYPGNIQYF
>TRBJ2-6|16|-|few|TRBV5-1
TGCGCCAGCAGCGGGCTCGGCGGGATAGGGGCCAACGTCCTGACTTTC
CASSGLGGIGANVLTF
>TRBJ2-5|18|-|-|TRBV11-2
TGTGCCAGCAGCTTATTCGCCGGCCTAGCAGACATCGGAGAGACCCAGTACTTC
CASSLFAGLADIGETQYF
>TRBJ1-6|13|TRBD1|many|TRBV28
TGTGCCAGCAGGGGGCAGGGGGCCTCACCCCTCCACTTT
CASRGQGASPLHF
>TRBJ2-2|14|-|-|TRBV6-5
TGTGCCAGCAGTTACGCAGGGCCTACCGGGGAGCTGTTTTTT
CASSYAGPTGELFF
>TRBJ1-2|13|-|-|TRBV10-3
TGTGCCATCAGTACCGACGGGAACTATGGCTACACCTTC
CAISTDGNYGYTF
>TRBJ2-1|15|TRBD2|-|TRBV5-1
TGCGCCAGCAGCTTGTGGACTAGCGGGAGTAATGAGCAGTTCTTC
CASSLWTSGSNEQFF
>TRBJ2-7|14|TRBD1|many|TRBV5-1
TGCGCCAGCAGCTTGGAGACAGGGGGCTACGAGCAGTACTTC
CASSLETGGYEQYF
>TRBJ2-1|11|TRBD1|many|TRBV5-1
TGCGCCAGCCAGGGGGCCTATGAGCAGTTCTTC
CASQGAYEQFF
>TRBJ1-5|12|-|many|TRBV7-2
TGTGCCAGCAGGGATGTAAATCAGCCCCAGCATTTT
CASRDVNQPQHF
>TRBJ2-7|13|-|many|TRBV20-1
TGCAGTGCTAGGGGGCGACTAGCCTACGAGCAGTACTTC
CSARGRLAYEQYF
>TRBJ2-7|14|-|many|TRBV5-1
TGCGCCAGCAGCGTGAAACCCCTATCCTACGAGCAGTACTTC
CASSVKPLSYEQYF
>TRBJ2-1|14|TRBD1|-|TRBV5-6
TGTGCCAGCAGGACAGGGGGCGGATTAAATGAGCAGTTCTTC
CASRTGGGLNEQFF
>TRBJ1-1|10|TRBD1|many|TRBV27
TGTGCCAGCGGGGACAGGGACGCTTTCTTT
CASGDRDAFF
>TRBJ2-2|16|TRBD1|many|TRBV4-2
TGTGCCAGCAGCCAAGGGGGACAGGGCTGGACCGGGGAGCTGTTTTTT
CASSQGGQGWTGELFF
>TRBJ2-7|15|-|-|TRBV28
TGTGCCAGCAGCCTGGGGGGAATTGGCTCCTACGAGCAGTACTTC
CASSLGGIGSYEQYF
>TRBJ2-5|16|TRBD2|many|TRBV20-1
TGCAGTGCTCCGACTAGCGGGGGCAGTAGGCAAGAGACCCAGTACTTC
CSAPTSGGSRQETQYF
>TRBJ2-3|14|TRBD1|many|TRBV29-1
TGCAGCGTTGGACAGGGTACCCCGCGGGATACGCAGTATTTT
CSVGQGTPRDTQYF
>TRBJ1-5|17|-|many|TRBV20-1
TGCAGTGCTAGAGATGAAGAACCGCAGGGCCTCAATCAGCCCCAGCATTTT
CSARDEEPQGLNQPQHF
>TRBJ2-1|14|-|many|TRBV12-3/TRBV12-4
TGTGCCAGCAGTTTCCGGCGCTCCTACAATGAGCAGTTCTTC
CASSFRRSYNEQFF
>TRBJ2-5|14|-|many|TRBV28
TGTGCCAGCAGTTTATCCCGAGAAAGGGAGACCCAGTACTTC
CASSLSRERETQYF
>TRBJ2-3|13|-|-|TRBV7-9
TGTGCCAGCAGGGGCAGGGTCACAGATACGCCGTATTTT
CASRGRVTDTPYF
>TRBJ1-2|13|-|many|TRBV14
TGTGCCAGCAGCCAAGATCTTGTCTATGGCTACACCTTC
CASSQDLVYGYTF
>TRBJ2-3|15|TRBD2|-|TRBV7-2
TGTGCCAGCAGCCCTAGCGGGGGGGCTTCAGATACGCAGTATTTT
CASSPSGGASDTQYF
>TRBJ2-4|15|-|many|TRBV20-1
TGCAGCGCGGACTCAGGGGGGAGGGCCAAAAACATTCAGTACTTC
CSADSGGRAKNIQYF